This TCR beta chain comes out of a study of T cell repertoires in cytomegalovirus infection. Study details: HLA-B-restricted CMV epitopes that are well studied, plus recently identified HLA-C-restricted ones, were used by the study. From public TCR beta signatures came an indication of both CMV infection and matching HLA type. Study-level results: HLA-C-restricted CMV-specific TCR beta clonotypes prevailed in the ex vivo response. The cumulative frequency of public TCR beta families identified carriers of CMV plus the relevant HLA.

The CDR3 is 15 amino acids. The germline V gene encodes CDR1 WSHSY and CDR2 SAAADI. The V gene lost 0 bases and the J gene lost 2 bases, with 10 bases spanning the gap. A word on this clonotype: Its specificity is not known.

TCRdb called the reads again in MiXCR, with one record for every CDR3 protein. The sample yields roughly 500,000 distinct CDR3 sequences, roughly 34% seen once. This TCR came from a human donor in good health (CMV status not recorded). Some clones in this sample may be carry-over from other donors' samples. The sequencing used cultured PBMCs, collected from culture after CMV antigen stimulation. The chain employs TRBV10-2 and TRBJ1-2; D is uncertain. The CDR3 DNA reads TGCGCCAGCAGTGAGTCGACATTGGGGAACTATGGCTACACCTTC. Translating it yields CASSESTLGNYGYTF.